The 2 T cell receptor beta chains in this list originate from one sample, sequenced in a study of blood T cell repertoires in COVID-19. TCRdb keeps only in-frame clones here, not all; method: immunoSEQ multiplex PCR. This sample has tens of thousands of clones, with about 80% found just once. Sequencing was performed on peripheral blood. The receptors originated from a human donor in a cohort sampled during active COVID-19.

The chain combines TRBV3-1 (or the pseudogene TRBV3-2) with TRBJ1-4; D remains unclear. This CDR3 contains 12 residues. The V end was cut by 1 base, the J end by 8 bases, with 5 bases between. Germline assignment: CDR1 LGHDT and CDR2 YNNKEL (reference sequence). The CDR3 loop is CASSQGGEKLFF. CDR3 nucleotide sequence: TGTGCCAGCAGCCAAGGCGGGGAAAAACTGTTTTTT.

The CDR3 DNA is TGTGCCAGTAGTACTCACTCTTCCGGGACAGGGGTAAGGGAGACCCAGTACTTC. It translates to CASSTHSSGTGVRETQYF. V is TRBV19 and J is TRBJ2-5; 10 positions agree with TRBD1. V gave up 4 bases and J gave up 5 bases; unmatched junction bases: 16. The CDR3 extends over 18 amino acids. The germline V gene has CDR1 LNHDA and CDR2 SQIVND (reference sequence). Using reference TRBV19 and TRBJ2-5 for the parts outside the CDR3, the full variable domain is DGGITQSPKYLFRKEGQNVTLSCEQNLNHDAMYWYRQDPGQGLRLIYYSQIVNDFQKGDIAEGYSVSREKKESFPLTVTSAQKNPTAFYLCASSTHSSGTGVRETQYFGPGTRLLVL.